A selection of T cell receptor beta chains follows, all from one sample in a study of cytomegalovirus exposure and HLA in healthy donors. TCRdb keeps only in-frame clones here, not all; method: immunoSEQ multiplex PCR. In all, the sample yields about 210,000 clones. The source material was PBMCs. Source of these receptors: a woman between 25 and 40 years old in good health and CMV-seropositive. The CDR3 runs from the conserved cysteine through the conserved F or W. The D gene is left open where the match is weak.

>TRBV7-2|TRBJ2-1|TRBD2
TGTGCCAGCAGGTCGAGCGGGGGGGTTAACAATGAGCAGTTCTTC
CASRSSGGVNNEQFF
>TRBV27|TRBJ1-6|NA
TGTGCCAGCAGCTTTTATAATTCACCCCTCCACTTT
CASSFYNSPLHF
>TRBV2|TRBJ1-5|NA
TGTGCCAGCAAGGCGGATTATAGCAATCAGCCCCAGCATTTT
CASKADYSNQPQHF
>TRBV11-2|TRBJ2-2|NA
TGTGCCAGCAGCCTCAGGGTGGTCGGGGAGCTGTTTTTT
CASSLRVVGELFF
>TRBV7-7|TRBJ2-2|TRBD2
TGTGCCAGCAGCTCGCGGGCTAGCGGGACTACAGCCAACGGGGAGCTGTTTTTT
CASSSRASGTTANGELFF
>TRBV19|TRBJ2-5|NA
TGTGCCAGTAGTAACCCTCCAGGAGAGACCCAGTACTTC
CASSNPPGETQYF
>TRBV5-8|TRBJ1-2|NA
TGTGCCAGCAGCGCATCAGGGGATTCCCCTATCTTGAGTGGCTACACCTTC
CASSASGDSPILSGYTF
>TRBV5-1|TRBJ2-5|NA
TGCGCCAGCAGCTTGGCCGTCCAGGGCGGCGAGACCCAGTACTTC
CASSLAVQGGETQYF
>TRBV6-5|TRBJ2-7|NA
TGTGCCAGCAGTCAGGGGGTCGGGGGGGCCGAGCAGTACTTC
CASSQGVGGAEQYF
>TRBV18|TRBJ2-1|TRBD1
TGTGCCAGCTCACCGGCAGGGGGCAATGAGCAGTTCTTC
CASSPAGGNEQFF
>TRBV15|TRBJ2-7|NA
TGTGCCACCACTCAGGGACACCAATCCTACGAGCAGTACTTC
CATTQGHQSYEQYF
>TRBV5-6|TRBJ2-7|NA
TGTGCCAGCAGCTTCGGTGATGGCGAGCAGTACTTC
CASSFGDGEQYF
>TRBV30|TRBJ1-6|NA
TGTGCCTGGAGCCGGGACATCTATAATTCACCCCTCCACTTT
CAWSRDIYNSPLHF
>TRBV9|TRBJ1-1|NA
TGTGCCAGCAGCATTTCTCCGAACACTGAAGCTTTCTTT
CASSISPNTEAFF
>TRBV5-6|TRBJ2-5|TRBD1
TGTGCCAGCAGCTGGGACAGGGGGCAAGAGACCCAGTACTTC
CASSWDRGQETQYF
>TRBV27|TRBJ2-7|TRBD1
TGTGCCAGCAGCGGACAGGGGGCCTACGAGCAGTACTTC
CASSGQGAYEQYF
>TRBV5-6|TRBJ1-1|TRBD1
TGTGCCAGCAACGACAGGGACCCTGAAGCTTTCTTT
CASNDRDPEAFF
>TRBV6-1|TRBJ1-1|NA
TGTGCCAGCAGTGAAGGCCTGAGGACTGAAGCTTTCTTT
CASSEGLRTEAFF
>TRBV6-6|TRBJ2-7|NA
TGTGCCAGCAGTTACTCGAGCGAGTTCTACGAGCAGTACTTC
CASSYSSEFYEQYF
>TRBV5-4|TRBJ1-1|TRBD1
TGTGCCAGCAGTCCGGACAGGGCGGAAGTAGCTTTCTTT
CASSPDRAEVAFF
>TRBV28|TRBJ2-3|TRBD1
TGTGCCAGCAGCCCGCCGGGACAGGGGGAAGATACGCAGTATTTT
CASSPPGQGEDTQYF
>TRBV4-3|TRBJ2-7|NA
TGCGCCAGCAGCCAAGATAGGGGGGGATCCTACGAGCAGTACTTC
CASSQDRGGSYEQYF
>TRBV10-3|TRBJ1-4|NA
TGTGCCATCAGTGAAACCTCCCGAGATCTGTTTTTT
CAISETSRDLFF
>TRBV18|TRBJ1-2|TRBD1
TGTGCCAGCTCACTCGACAGGGACTATGGCTACACCTTC
CASSLDRDYGYTF
>TRBV4-1|TRBJ2-5|TRBD2
TGCGCCAGCAGCCAACAAACTAGCGGGAGCCTCGGGGAGACCCAGTACTTC
CASSQQTSGSLGETQYF
>TRBV30|TRBJ1-5|NA
TGTGCCTGGAGTACAGGGAGCAATCAGCCCCAGCATTTT
CAWSTGSNQPQHF
>TRBV29-1|TRBJ2-3|NA
TGCAGCGTGGCACGACAGCTCACAGATACGCAGTATTTT
CSVARQLTDTQYF
>TRBV9|TRBJ2-7|TRBD1
TGTGCCAGCAGCGTAGAAGGGACAGGTCCCTACGAGCAGTACTTC
CASSVEGTGPYEQYF
>TRBV6-1|TRBJ1-1|NA
TGTGCCAGCAGTTTAACTTCCTATCATACTGAAGCTTTCTTT
CASSLTSYHTEAFF
>TRBV28|TRBJ1-4|TRBD1
TGTGCCAGCAGGGACAGGTCTCCTAATGAAAAACTGTTTTTT
CASRDRSPNEKLFF
>TRBV18|TRBJ1-3|NA
TGTGCCAGCTCACCCAGGGACTCGAGCTCTGGAAACACCATATATTTT
CASSPRDSSSGNTIYF
>TRBV9|TRBJ2-7|TRBD2
TGTGCCAGCAGCGTATCGGTAGCGGGGCCCTCCTACGAGCAGTACTTC
CASSVSVAGPSYEQYF
>TRBV30|TRBJ2-3|TRBD1
TGTGCCGCGGGCAGGGGGAGTACAGATACGCAGTATTTT
CAAGRGSTDTQYF
>TRBV6-5|TRBJ2-1|TRBD1
TGTGCCGGCAGTTACAGGGGCCCCACCTACAATGAGCAGTTCTTC
CAGSYRGPTYNEQFF
>TRBV27|TRBJ1-2|TRBD1
TGTGCCAGCAGTTCCCTCGGGACAGGGAATGGCTACACCTTC
CASSSLGTGNGYTF
>TRBV5-4|TRBJ1-2|NA
TGTGCCAGCAGCTTGGACGATGACAGCTGGAAGTTTAGCTATGGCTACACCTTC
CASSLDDDSWKFSYGYTF
>TRBV4-1|TRBJ2-5|NA
TGCGCCAGCAGCCAAAGAAGTTCAGGGGTTGTGGGAGAGACCCAGTACTTC
CASSQRSSGVVGETQYF
>TRBV7-2|TRBJ2-5|TRBD1
TGTGCCAGCAGCGAAGACAGGGGGAGGGGAAAGACCCAGTACTTC
CASSEDRGRGKTQYF
>TRBV28|TRBJ1-1|TRBD1
TGTGCCAGCAGTTACAGGGGGAAAGCTTTCTTT
CASSYRGKAFF
>TRBV19|TRBJ2-3|TRBD2
TGTGCCAGTAGGTATAGGCGGGAGACAGATACGCAGTATTTT
CASRYRRETDTQYF
>TRBV18|TRBJ2-1|NA
TGTGCCAGCTCACCAAGTTTGCATGGCGGTGAGCAGTTCTTC
CASSPSLHGGEQFF
>TRBV5-1|TRBJ2-6|TRBD2
TGCGCCAGCAGCCCTGCGGGGGGTTCCTCTGGGGCCAACGTCCTGACTTTC
CASSPAGGSSGANVLTF
>TRBV30|TRBJ2-1|TRBD2
TGTGCCTGGAGTGCCTTCGGGCTAGCGGGAGGGACCTTTTTATCCTACAATGAGCAGTTCTTC
CAWSAFGLAGGTFLSYNEQFF
>TRBV5-6|TRBJ2-7|TRBD1
TGTGCCAGCAGCTTGGGACTGGGACAGGCCTACGAGCAGTACTTC
CASSLGLGQAYEQYF
>TRBV6-5|TRBJ2-3|TRBD2
TGTGCCAGCAGTTACATAGCGGGAGGCACAGATACGCAGTATTTT
CASSYIAGGTDTQYF
>TRBV9|TRBJ2-7|NA
TGTGCCAGCAGCGTAGGAACCCTTCCAGGGGACGAGCAGTACTTC
CASSVGTLPGDEQYF
>TRBV27|TRBJ2-2|TRBD2
TGTGCCAGCAGTTTATTCCAGCGGGGCACCGGGGAGCTGTTTTTT
CASSLFQRGTGELFF
>TRBV27|TRBJ2-6|NA
TGTGCCAGCAGTTTATCGCAGGGAAGCACTGGGGCCAACGTCCTGACTTTC
CASSLSQGSTGANVLTF
>TRBV12-2|TRBJ1-2|NA
TGTGCAAGTCGCTTACCCCCCTCCGTAGGGGGCATCAGTCGGGTATATGGCTACACCTTC
CASRLPPSVGGISRVYGYTF
>TRBV18|TRBJ2-1|TRBD2
TGTGCCAGCTCACCTCCCAACTCACTAGCGGGGGGGCCGATCTCCTACAATGAGCAGTTCTTC
CASSPPNSLAGGPISYNEQFF
>TRBV18|TRBJ2-7|NA
TGTGCCAGCTCACCACCCTCACAGGGAAGCTCCTACGAGCAGTACTTC
CASSPPSQGSSYEQYF